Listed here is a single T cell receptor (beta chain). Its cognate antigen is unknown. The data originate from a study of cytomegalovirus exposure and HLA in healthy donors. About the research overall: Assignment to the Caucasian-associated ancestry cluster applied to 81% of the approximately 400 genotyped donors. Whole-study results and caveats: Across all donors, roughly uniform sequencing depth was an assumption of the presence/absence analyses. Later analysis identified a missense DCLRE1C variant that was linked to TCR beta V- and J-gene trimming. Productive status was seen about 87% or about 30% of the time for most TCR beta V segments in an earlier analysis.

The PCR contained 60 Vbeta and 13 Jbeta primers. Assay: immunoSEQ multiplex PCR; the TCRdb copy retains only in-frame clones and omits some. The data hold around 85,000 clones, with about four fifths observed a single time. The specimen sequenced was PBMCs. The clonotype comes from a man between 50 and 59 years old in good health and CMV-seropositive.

As DNA, the CDR3 is TGTGCCTCCGATCCCGGGGGGACGGGCATTCAGTACTTC. Its translation: CASDPGGTGIQYF. The chain carries TRBV7-9 and TRBJ2-4; 7 nucleotides align to TRBD2. CDR1 is SEHNR, CDR2 FQNEAQ, per germline (reference sequence). V shed 11 bases, J shed 9 bases, and the junction held 13 bases outside the gene matches. The CDR3 contains 13 residues.